The 19 T cell receptor beta chains below come from one sample, sequenced in a study of neurological immune-mediated disorders. TCRdb itself ran the 5' RACE reads through MiXCR, one entry per CDR3 protein. Among roughly 18,000 distinct CDR3 sequences listed, roughly 15% were seen once. Sequences were obtained from CD4+ T cells from blood. These receptors all stem from an older woman with HTLV-1-associated myelopathy (HAM/TSP).

In its sample, this clonotype is medium-sized. This chain joins TRBV9 and TRBJ2-7, with 7 bases aligning to TRBD2. The CDR3 contains 15 residues. Trimming cost V 4 bases and J 1 base; bases outside gene matches: 8. Germline V gene sequence: CDR1 SGDLS, CDR2 YYNGEE. CDR3 coding DNA: TGTGCCAGCAGCTTAAGAGCGGGAAAATCCTACGAGCAGTACTTC. This translates into CASSLRAGKSYEQYF. The full variable domain, its missing parts supplied by reference TRBV9 and TRBJ2-7, is DSGVTQTPKHLITATGQRVTLRCSPRSGDLSVYWYQQSLDQGLQFLIQYYNGEERAKGNILERFSAQQFPDLHSELNLSSLELGDSALYFCASSLRAGKSYEQYFGPGTRLTVT.

This clonotype was observed at least ten times. The chain joins TRBV6-2 or TRBV6-3 to TRBJ1-2; D might be TRBD1 (6 bases). This CDR3 comprises 13 residues. V lost 2 bases and J lost 8, with 12 bases in between. Germline loops: CDR1 MNHEY, CDR2 SVGEGT. The CDR3: CASSYDRTRGYTF. In nucleotides, the CDR3 is TGTGCCAGCAGTTACGACAGGACGAGGGGCTACACCTTC.

This clonotype was seen at least ten times. The chain has TRBV7-2 and TRBJ2-1; D gene uncertain. The CDR3 length is 15 residues. Trimming took off 5 bases at V and 0 bases at J, with 11 bases between the two ends. CDR1 and CDR2 from the germline V gene are SGHTA and FQGNSA. The CDR3 coding sequence is TGTGCCAGCAGCCCCCGACACTCCTCCTACAATGAGCAGTTCTTC. It encodes CASSPRHSSYNEQFF.

This clonotype has at least ten counts. The chain is built from TRBV24-1 and TRBJ2-5; TRBD1 might be the D (6 bases). V gave up 4 bases and J gave up 5 bases, with 10 bases separating them. This CDR3 spans 13 amino acids. Germline CDR1 KGHDR, CDR2 SFDVKD. The CDR3 loop is CATSEPGAETQYF. CDR3 in DNA: TGTGCCACCAGTGAACCAGGGGCCGAGACCCAGTACTTC.

In this sample, this clonotype turned up many times. This chain joins TRBV5-1 and TRBJ2-1; D remains unclear. This CDR3 has 15 amino acids. Trimming stripped 1 base from V and 2 bases from J, with 10 bases between. From germline, CDR1 is SGHRS and CDR2 YFSETQ. This CDR3 reads CASSLLWGPYNEQFF. CDR3 coding DNA: TGCGCCAGCAGCTTGCTGTGGGGTCCCTACAATGAGCAGTTCTTC.

This clonotype came up many times. The chain is built from TRBV5-1 and TRBJ1-1; TRBD1 might be the D (5 bases). The length of the CDR3 is 17 residues. V dropped 0 bases and J dropped 7 bases, with 22 bases sitting between them. Germline lookup yields CDR1 SGHRS and CDR2 YFSETQ. This CDR3 is CASSLDAMGGAGGEAFF. The CDR3 nucleotides are TGCGCCAGCAGCTTGGACGCGATGGGAGGGGCGGGGGGTGAAGCTTTCTTT.

This clonotype was counted at least ten times. This chain connects TRBV5-1 to TRBJ2-5; D uncertain. The CDR3 spans 13 residues. Germline-derived CDR1 and CDR2 are SGHRS and YFSETQ. The V end was cut by 4 bases, the J end by 2 bases, with 9 bases between. The CDR3 is CASSVQLQETQYF. The DNA of the CDR3 is TGCGCCAGCAGCGTTCAGCTACAAGAGACCCAGTACTTC.

There are many counts of this clonotype. The chain uses TRBV6-5 and TRBJ2-1; D call uncertain. This CDR3 is built from 13 residues. V lost 2 bases to trimming and J lost 6 bases, with 8 bases between them. In germline, CDR1 is MNHEY, CDR2 SVGAGI. This CDR3 reads CASSYRPFNEQFF. The CDR3 coding sequence is TGTGCCAGCAGTTACCGTCCTTTCAATGAGCAGTTCTTC.

Many counts were recorded for this clonotype. The chain is built from TRBV7-8 and TRBJ1-1; perhaps TRBD1 as D (5 bases). Germline loops: CDR1 SGHVS, CDR2 FQNEAQ. The CDR3 loop spans 18 amino acids. V lost 4 bases, J lost 1 base, and 22 bases lay in between. The chain's CDR3 is CASSSRKGTADQNTEAFF. CDR3 sequence (DNA): TGTGCCAGCAGCTCCAGAAAGGGGACCGCAGACCAGAACACTGAAGCTTTCTTT.

This clonotype has only a few counts. The rearrangement links TRBV24-1 to TRBJ2-1, with a weak D call TRBD1 (5 bases). V was shortened by 5 bases and J by 5 bases, with 12 bases between the two germline ends. Germline lookup yields CDR1 KGHDR and CDR2 SFDVKD. The length of the CDR3 is 14 residues. CDR3 amino acids: CATSVPDSHNEQFF. The CDR3 nucleotides read TGTGCCACCAGTGTCCCAGACAGCCACAATGAGCAGTTCTTC.

About this clonotype itself: No DNA is shown, since the ends of the CDR3 on it are uncertain; the CDR3 is the one TCRdb lists. This rearrangement joins TRBV5-6 to TRBJ1-1; TRBD1, as called in the table, went unchecked against the DNA. Germline V gives CDR1 SGHDT, CDR2 YYEEEE. Ends included, the CDR3 has 22 residues. Here the CDR3 reads CASSFYICSARDPRTGNTEAFF.

This clonotype rates as medium-sized. The chain has TRBV7-2 and TRBJ2-1; D remains unclear. Germline loops: CDR1 SGHTA, CDR2 FQGNSA. V lost 1 base and J 6 bases, leaving 7 bases between the germline ends. This CDR3 is built from 13 residues. For the CDR3, the DNA is TGTGCCAGCAGCTTAGGGTACGGCAATGAGCAGTTCTTC. This sequence encodes CASSLGYGNEQFF.

This clonotype was detected ten times or more. The V call is TRBV12-3 or TRBV12-4, the J call TRBJ1-1; 11 bases line up with TRBD1. With V trimmed by 6 bases and J by 4 bases, 7 bases remained unmatched. The CDR3 has 15 residues. In nucleotides, the CDR3 is TGTGCCAGCAGACAAAGGACAGGGGGCGGCACTGAAGCTTTCTTT. Translating gives CASRQRTGGGTEAFF.

This clonotype has a count of ten or more. The V gene is TRBV3-1, the J gene TRBJ1-1, with D perhaps TRBD1 (5 bases). Trimming took off 4 bases at V and 2 bases at J, with 11 bases between the two ends. Germline V gene data show CDR1 as LGHDT and CDR2 as YNNKEL (reference sequence). CDR3 size: 14 residues. The CDR3: CASSPWGFNTEAFF. The CDR3 DNA is TGTGCCAGCAGCCCCTGGGGGTTTAACACTGAAGCTTTCTTT.

At least ten counts were recorded for this clonotype. The chain carries TRBV5-6 and TRBJ2-5; D may match TRBD1 or TRBD2 (5 bases each). Germline values: CDR1 SGHDT, CDR2 YYEEEE. There are 14 residues in the CDR3. The V end was cut by 2 bases, the J end by 5 bases, with 13 bases between. CDR3 sequence (DNA): TGTGCCAGCAGCTTCGGGGACGAGACGGAGACCCAGTACTTC. Amino acids: CASSFGDETETQYF.

This clonotype has at least ten counts. The genes are TRBV10-3 and TRBJ1-3, with D unresolved. CDR3 length: 16 residues. The V gene's germline CDR1 is ENHRY and CDR2 SYGVKD. The V end lost 6 bases, the J end lost 1 base, and 16 bases lay between the germline ends. The CDR3 DNA reads TGTGCCATCAGAGCGGCGACGGACGGTTCTGGAAACACCATATATTTT. Translation gives CAIRAATDGSGNTIYF.

This clonotype was seen many times. V gene TRBV7-9 combines with J gene TRBJ1-1; the match to TRBD1 covers 11 bases. The CDR3 contains 14 residues. The V and J ends lost 5 bases and 5 bases, in that order; junction bases with no gene match: 4. CDR1 is SEHNR and CDR2 is FQNEAQ in the germline V gene (reference sequence). CDR3 DNA: TGTGCCAGCAGCCAGGGACAGGGGGAGACTGAAGCTTTCTTT. This translates into CASSQGQGETEAFF.

Within the sample, this clonotype is medium-sized (0.01 to 0.1%). J is TRBJ2-2 and V is TRBV6-1; 7 bases fit TRBD2. V was clipped by 5 bases and J by 3 bases; unmatched bases: 6. The germline V gene has CDR1 MNHNS and CDR2 SASEGT. The CDR3 runs 15 residues. The CDR3 sequence: CASSSRLADTGELFF. CDR3 coding DNA: TGTGCCAGCAGTAGCCGACTAGCCGACACCGGGGAGCTGTTTTTT.

By its share, this clonotype is medium-sized (0.01 to 0.1%). V usage is TRBV10-3 and J usage is TRBJ1-1; D gene unclear. The CDR3 length is 14 residues. Per the germline V gene, CDR1 is ENHRY and CDR2 is SYGVKD. Trimming took 7 bases from V and 5 from J, leaving 17 bases between them. The CDR3 DNA is TGTGCCATCATGGTGTCTGGGAAGGGTACTGAAGCTTTCTTT. Its translation: CAIMVSGKGTEAFF.